The 26 T cell receptor beta chains below come from one sample, sequenced in a study of blood T cells in healthy people across ages. PCR was performed a second time for roughly 7 to 11 cycles using a sample-barcoded 5' primer and a J-beta primer mix. TCRdb independently ran MiXCR on the 5' RACE reads; one entry per CDR3 protein. Of some 860,000 distinct CDR3 sequences listed, 45% to 70% are singletons. The source material was blood. The receptors come from a man aged 35 to 55 in good health.

This chain links TRBV6-1 with TRBJ2-7; D not resolved. The CDR3 contains 16 residues. Trimming took 5 bases from V and 6 from J, leaving 23 bases between them. In germline, CDR1 is MNHNS, CDR2 SASEGT. The CDR3 sequence: CASSLSKQVGPGEQYF. The CDR3 DNA sequence: TGTGCCAGCAGTCTCTCCAAGCAGGTAGGCCCCGGCGAGCAGTACTTC.

This clonotype has ten or more counts. The rearrangement links TRBV7-9 to TRBJ2-3; D is unresolved. There are 13 residues in the CDR3. Trimming took 5 bases from V and 4 from J, leaving 10 bases between them. The germline gives CDR1 SEHNR, CDR2 FQNEAQ (reference sequence). The CDR3 region is CASSPEYSDTQYF. CDR3 sequence (DNA): TGTGCCAGCAGCCCCGAATACTCAGATACGCAGTATTTT.

This chain joins TRBV15 and TRBJ2-3; tentative D call: TRBD2 (7 bases). V was shortened by 3 bases and J by 5 bases, with 18 bases between the two germline ends. The germline V gene has CDR1 LNHNV and CDR2 YYDKDF (reference sequence). This CDR3 region has 16 residues. The CDR3 nucleotides are TGTGCCACCAGCAGGTCCGGGGGGCGGGACGGAGATACGCAGTATTTT. Translating gives CATSRSGGRDGDTQYF.

The genes are TRBV12-3 or TRBV12-4 and TRBJ2-3; D may be TRBD1 (5 bases). The CDR3 covers 14 residues. Between the trimmed V and J ends, which lost 5 bases and 8 bases, there was a span of 17 bases. CDR3 coding DNA: TGTGCCAGCAGTGTTGACAGTATTGACGGTACGCAGTATTTT. This codes for CASSVDSIDGTQYF.

This clonotype was seen a few times. V usage is TRBV20-1 and J usage is TRBJ2-7; 11 positions match TRBD2. The V gene's germline CDR1 is DFQATT and CDR2 SNEGSKA (reference sequence). CDR3 size: 16 residues. V trimming: 6 bases; J trimming: 10 bases; junction bases outside the gene matches: 20. As DNA, the CDR3 is TGCAGTGCCCAAACCCCTGGACTAGCGGGCGCCCGACCCCAGTACTTC. It yields the protein CSAQTPGLAGARPQYF.

This clonotype was counted a few times. V and J are TRBV7-2 and TRBJ2-7; possibly TRBD2 for D (6 bases). The germline gives CDR1 SGHTA, CDR2 FQGNSA. The CDR3 covers 14 residues. V shed 1 base and J shed 10 bases, with 17 bases lying between them. The CDR3 loop reads CASSLVRGPGSQYF. The CDR3 nucleotides are TGTGCCAGCAGCTTAGTGCGGGGACCGGGCTCCCAGTACTTC.

V and J are TRBV7-2 and TRBJ2-1, with 9 bases identical to TRBD2. From germline, CDR1 is SGHTA and CDR2 FQGNSA. The CDR3 is made up of 15 amino acids. The junction had 4 bases not matched to a gene; V was cut back by 1 base and J by 6 bases. The CDR3 sequence is CASSLVAGATNEQFF. The CDR3 DNA is TGTGCCAGCAGCTTAGTAGCGGGGGCTACCAATGAGCAGTTCTTC.

The gene calls are TRBV2 and TRBJ2-1; TRBD2 agrees at 8 bases. CDR1 and CDR2 from the germline V gene are SNHLY and FYNNEI. J gave up 7 bases and V 6 bases, and 17 bases lay outside the gene matches. This CDR3 has 17 residues. CDR3 nucleotide sequence: TGTGCCAGCAGATCCTCCTGGGGTAGCGGGGTTCGAAATGAGCAGTTCTTC. Translation: CASRSSWGSGVRNEQFF.

The chain employs TRBV6-4 and TRBJ1-2; a weak D match, TRBD1 (6 bases). CDR1 MRHNA and CDR2 SNTAGT come from the germline V gene. CDR3 length equals 14 residues. The V end was cut by 6 bases, the J end by 2 bases, with 13 bases between. For the CDR3, the DNA is TGTGCCAGCAGGTTGGGGGGCTGGAACTATGGCTACACCTTC. Translated: CASRLGGWNYGYTF.

The rearrangement links TRBV28 to TRBJ2-6; TRBD2 might be the D (6 bases). CDR3 size: 15 residues. With 6 bases removed from V and 4 bases from J, the gap between germline ends came to 13 bases. The germline CDR1 and CDR2 sequences are MDHEN and SYDVKM. CDR3 in DNA: TGTGCCAGCAGCGGTGGGGGGTGGGGGGCCAACGTCCTGACTTTC. This sequence encodes CASSGGGWGANVLTF.

The rearrangement links TRBV9 to TRBJ1-2; 11 nucleotides match TRBD1. The CDR3 has 15 amino acids. CDR1 SGDLS and CDR2 YYNGEE come from the germline V gene. Germline trimming cut 5 bases from V and 7 bases from J; bases unmatched to any gene: 10. The CDR3 DNA reads as TGTGCCAGCAGTTCGCCAGGGACAGGGGGAAGTGGCTACACCTTC. Translated, it gives CASSSPGTGGSGYTF.

The chain recombines TRBV28 with TRBJ2-3; either TRBD1 or TRBD2 may fit D (6 bases each). The CDR3 consists of 16 residues. Trimming cost V 7 bases and J 2 bases, with 19 bases left between them. Germline CDR1 is MDHEN and CDR2 is SYDVKM. DNA for the CDR3: TGTGCCAGCAAGCTTGTGGGGGGCGAGCTCACAGATACGCAGTATTTT. Encoded protein: CASKLVGGELTDTQYF. The whole variable domain, filled in from reference TRBV28 and TRBJ2-3, reads DVKVTQSSRYLVKRTGEKVFLECVQDMDHENMFWYRQDPGLGLRLIYFSYDVKMKEKGDIPEGYSVSREKKERFSLILESASTNQTSMYLCASKLVGGELTDTQYFGPGTRLTVL.

The chain recombines TRBV15 with TRBJ2-5; tentative D call: TRBD1 (5 bases). Trimming pared 9 bases from V and 1 base from J, leaving 12 bases between. The CDR3 runs 13 residues. In germline, CDR1 is LNHNV, CDR2 YYDKDF (reference sequence). Here the CDR3 reads CATDQGFQETQYF. The CDR3 coding sequence is TGTGCCACGGACCAGGGTTTCCAAGAGACCCAGTACTTC.

J is TRBJ2-2 and V is TRBV24-1, with TRBD1 as a possible D gene (5 bases). CDR3 length: 14 residues. Trimming cost V 9 bases and J 2 bases, with 12 bases left between them. Germline values: CDR1 KGHDR, CDR2 SFDVKD. CDR3 in amino acids: CATGARLNTGELFF. In DNA, the CDR3 is TGTGCCACCGGGGCTAGGCTTAACACCGGGGAGCTGTTTTTT.

The table lists this clonotype with a few counts. The gene calls are TRBV10-3 and TRBJ2-2; TRBD2 matches 9 bases. Germline-derived CDR1 and CDR2 are ENHRY and SYGVKD. V dropped 10 bases and J dropped 2; count of bases not matched to a gene: 5. CDR3 length equals 14 residues. The CDR3, as DNA: TGTGCCACTGCCGGGACTAGCAACACCGGGGAGCTGTTTTTT. It translates to CATAGTSNTGELFF.

This clonotype showed up just a few times. V gene TRBV14 combines with J gene TRBJ2-7; D is undetermined. V was cut by 1 base and J by 2 bases, with 9 bases left in between. Germline V gene lookup returns CDR1 SGHDN and CDR2 FVKESK. This CDR3 has 14 residues. The CDR3 region is CASSQVGRTYEQYF. The DNA of the CDR3 is TGTGCCAGCAGCCAAGTCGGCAGAACCTACGAGCAGTACTTC.

The V and J genes are TRBV28 and TRBJ2-1; 9 bases agree with TRBD1. The germline CDR1 and CDR2 sequences are MDHEN and SYDVKM. V lost 3 bases to trimming and J lost 7 bases; unmatched junction nucleotides: 13. The CDR3 contains 17 residues. The CDR3 DNA follows: TGTGCCAGCAGTTTGTCTTCGCGGGACAGGGTAACGAATGAGCAGTTCTTC. This codes for CASSLSSRDRVTNEQFF.

This clonotype appeared once. A read error may account for a junction end that differs from germline. J is TRBJ2-1 and V is TRBV6-6, with D maybe TRBD1 (6 bases). This CDR3 has 15 amino acids. Germline V CDR1 and CDR2: MNHNY, SVGAGI (reference sequence). The DNA for the CDR3 is TGTGCCAGCAGTTACGTGAGTGAACAGGGCAATGAGCGGTTCTTC. Protein product: CASSYVSEQGNERFF.

The chain joins TRBV12-3 or TRBV12-4 to TRBJ1-2; no clear D. V was trimmed by 0 bases and J by 8 bases, leaving 7 bases between them. CDR3 size: 12 residues. CDR3 sequence reads: CASSLAGAGYTF. CDR3 in DNA: TGTGCCAGCAGTTTAGCTGGAGCCGGCTACACCTTC.

Notes on this clonotype: Compared with germline, one end of the junction differs, possibly owing to a read error. The J gene is TRBJ2-2, the V gene TRBV4-3, with D tentatively TRBD2 (6 bases). The CDR3 runs 16 residues. The germline V gene encodes CDR1 LGHNA and CDR2 YSLEER. CDR3 sequence: CASRQDRVLAAGELFF. The CDR3 coding sequence is TGCGCCAGCAGGCAAGATCGCGTACTAGCAGCCGGGGAGCTGTTTTTT.

This clonotype was seen more than once but under ten times. The chain couples TRBV9 to TRBJ2-5; 9 nucleotides align to TRBD2. This CDR3 has 14 residues. Germline assignment: CDR1 SGDLS and CDR2 YYNGEE. J gave up 5 bases and V 4 bases, and 6 bases lay outside the gene matches. The DNA for the CDR3 is TGTGCCAGCAGCCAAAGCGGACTAGCGGAGACCCAGTACTTC. This sequence encodes CASSQSGLAETQYF.

This clonotype was seen more than once but under ten times. This chain joins TRBV9 and TRBJ2-1; 7 bases fit TRBD2. The CDR3 spans 15 residues. CDR1 and CDR2 from the germline V gene are SGDLS and YYNGEE. Trimming at V came to 0 bases and at J to 5 bases, leaving 5 bases not matched to a gene. The CDR3 bases are TGTGCCAGCAGCGTAGCTGGGACTATGAACAATGAGCAGTTCTTC. This translates into CASSVAGTMNNEQFF. Combining the CDR3 with reference TRBV9 and TRBJ2-1 gives the whole variable domain DSGVTQTPKHLITATGQRVTLRCSPRSGDLSVYWYQQSLDQGLQFLIQYYNGEERAKGNILERFSAQQFPDLHSELNLSSLELGDSALYFCASSVAGTMNNEQFFGPGTRLTVL.

The chain couples TRBV12-3 or TRBV12-4 to TRBJ1-1; D remains unclear. The CDR3 spans 13 residues. Trimming removed 6 bases at V and 0 bases at J, with 8 bases between. The CDR3 DNA reads as TGTGCCAGCAGGGCGACTGTGAACACTGAAGCTTTCTTT. It yields the protein CASRATVNTEAFF.

This clonotype was found a few times. The gene calls are TRBV5-1 and TRBJ2-7, with D hard to call. Trimming cost V 2 bases and J 1 base, with 10 bases left between them. The V gene's germline CDR1 is SGHRS and CDR2 YFSETQ. There are 14 residues in the CDR3. DNA of the CDR3: TGCGCCAGCAGCTTACAGACCAGTTCCTACGAGCAGTACTTC. Translated, it gives CASSLQTSSYEQYF.

The chain carries TRBV27 and TRBJ2-6; tentatively, D is TRBD1 (6 bases). CDR1 is MNHEY, CDR2 SMNVEV, per germline (reference sequence). The V end lost 2 bases, the J end lost 0 bases, and 14 bases lay between the germline ends. The CDR3 loop spans 18 amino acids. The CDR3 DNA is TGTGCCAGCAGTTTAAGACAGGTGGTTAGCTCTGGGGCCAACGTCCTGACTTTC. Translated: CASSLRQVVSSGANVLTF.

The CDR3: CSANKPGTGLDQPQHF. CDR3 DNA: TGCAGTGCCAATAAACCCGGGACAGGCCTGGATCAGCCCCAGCATTTT. The gene calls are TRBV20-1 and TRBJ1-5; 8 bases fit TRBD1. Trimming cost V 6 bases and J 5 bases; bases outside gene matches: 15. This CDR3 comprises 16 residues. Germline V gene sequence: CDR1 DFQATT, CDR2 SNEGSKA (reference sequence).